These T cell receptor beta chains were read from a single sample in a study of blood T cell repertoires in COVID-19. Sequencing used immunoSEQ multiplex PCR; TCRdb keeps in-frame clones, though not all of them. The repertoire includes about 170,000 clones, approximately 83% of them detected once, and over 2% sits in the top ten. Sequenced: peripheral blood. The source is a woman older than 75 with acute or convalescent COVID-19. Each CDR3 is given with its conserved first and last residue. A D gene is named only where the DNA matches it firmly. Clone size appears in some rows only: once, few, many, or a class for an expanded clone.

D gene	V gene	J gene	clone size	CDR3 DNA	CDR3 protein
-	TRBV30	TRBJ2-6	once	TGTGCCTGGAGTGTAAAGAGCTCTGGGGCCAACGTCCTGACTTTC	CAWSVKSSGANVLTF
-	TRBV28	TRBJ2-7	-	TGTGCCAGCAGCCGCCAGGGTATTTTGGGGTCCTACGAGCAGTACTTC	CASSRQGILGSYEQYF
TRBD2	TRBV7-8	TRBJ2-3	-	TGTGCCAGCAGCTTATCTAGCGGCGGCACAGATACGCAGTATTTT	CASSLSSGGTDTQYF
-	TRBV6-1	TRBJ1-6	-	TGTGCCAGCAGTGAAGGTGACAGCCGTTTCACCCTCCACTTT	CASSEGDSRFTLHF
-	TRBV14	TRBJ1-4	few	TGTGCCAGCAGCCACCCCCCCGGAAAACTGTTTTTT	CASSHPPGKLFF
TRBD2	TRBV7-8	TRBJ2-7	-	TGTGCCAGCAGCTTTTCCGCTAGCGGCTCCTACGAGCAGTACTTC	CASSFSASGSYEQYF
TRBD1	TRBV4-3	TRBJ2-7	-	TGCGCCAGCAGCCAAAGACAGGGGGCCTACGAGCAGTACTTC	CASSQRQGAYEQYF
TRBD1	TRBV7-2	TRBJ1-1	-	TGTGCCAGCAGCTCCCGGGACAGTGGGACTGAAGCTTTCTTT	CASSSRDSGTEAFF
-	TRBV28	TRBJ2-4	-	TGTGCCAGCAGTTTGCCGTCACATCTAGCCAAAAACATTCAGTACTTC	CASSLPSHLAKNIQYF
-	TRBV7-3	TRBJ1-5	-	TGTGCCAGCAGCTTAACCCCGTGGGGGGTCTATTTGGTTGGCAATCAGCCCCAGCATTTT	CASSLTPWGVYLVGNQPQHF
TRBD2	TRBV5-1	TRBJ2-3	-	TGCGCCAGCAGCTTGGAGGGACTAGAAAGCGTAGATACGCAGTATTTT	CASSLEGLESVDTQYF
-	TRBV7-6	TRBJ2-7	-	TGTGCCAGCAGCTTAGACGAAGCGCGCATCTACGAGCAGTACTTC	CASSLDEARIYEQYF
TRBD2	TRBV2	TRBJ2-3	few	TGTGCCAGCACAGCGGGGGAATTGTGGATAAGGACAGATACGCAGTATTTT	CASTAGELWIRTDTQYF
-	TRBV5-4	TRBJ1-1	-	TGTGCCAGCAGCCCGAGGGGACTTAACACTGAAGCTTTCTTT	CASSPRGLNTEAFF
-	TRBV13	TRBJ2-1	once	TGTGCCAGCAGCTTACTTCCAGAGGCCTACAATGAGCAGTTCTTC	CASSLLPEAYNEQFF
-	TRBV28	TRBJ1-5	-	TGTGCCAGCAGTCCCTTTCTAGGAGATCAGCCCCAGCATTTT	CASSPFLGDQPQHF
TRBD2	TRBV7-8	TRBJ2-3	-	TGTGCCAGCAGCCGTTCCGAGCGGGGGGCCGCAGATACGCAGTATTTT	CASSRSERGAADTQYF
TRBD1	TRBV6-5	TRBJ2-7	-	TGTGCCAGCAGACCAACAGGGGACAAGCAGTACTTC	CASRPTGDKQYF